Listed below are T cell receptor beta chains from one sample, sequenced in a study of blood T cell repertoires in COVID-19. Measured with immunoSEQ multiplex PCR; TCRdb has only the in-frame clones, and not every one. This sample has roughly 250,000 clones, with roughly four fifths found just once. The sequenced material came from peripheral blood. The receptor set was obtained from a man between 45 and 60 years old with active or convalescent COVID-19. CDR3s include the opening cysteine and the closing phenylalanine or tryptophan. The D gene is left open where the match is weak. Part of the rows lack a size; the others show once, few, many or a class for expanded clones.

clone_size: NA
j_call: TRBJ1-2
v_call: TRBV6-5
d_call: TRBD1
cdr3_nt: TGTGCCAGCACCATGAGGGGGCAGACCTATGGCTACACCTTC
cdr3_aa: CASTMRGQTYGYTF

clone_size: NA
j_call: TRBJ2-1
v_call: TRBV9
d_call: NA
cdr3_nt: TGTGCCAGCAGCGGGTCGCTCGGGGGAACCTACAATGAGCAGTTCTTC
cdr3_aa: CASSGSLGGTYNEQFF

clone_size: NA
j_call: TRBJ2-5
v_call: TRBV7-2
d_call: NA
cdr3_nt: TGTGCCAGCAGCTTACAATGGGTGGGGGGGCCAGAAGAGACCCAGTACTTC
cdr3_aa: CASSLQWVGGPEETQYF

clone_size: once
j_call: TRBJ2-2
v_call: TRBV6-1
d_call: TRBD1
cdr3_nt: TGTGCCAGCAGTGATGGACAGGGAAGCACCGGGGAGCTGTTTTTT
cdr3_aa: CASSDGQGSTGELFF

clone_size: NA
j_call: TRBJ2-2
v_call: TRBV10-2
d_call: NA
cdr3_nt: TGCGCCAGCAGTGAGAGTTGGCATCCGAACACCGGGGAGCTGTTTTTT
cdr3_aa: CASSESWHPNTGELFF

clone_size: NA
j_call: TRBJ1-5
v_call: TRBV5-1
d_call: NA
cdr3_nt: TGCGCCAGCAGCAAGGAGGGCAGGAGCAATCAGCCCCAGCATTTT
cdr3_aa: CASSKEGRSNQPQHF

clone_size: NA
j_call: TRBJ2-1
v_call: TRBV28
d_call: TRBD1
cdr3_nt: TGTGCCAGCTCCGGACAGGTTTACAATGAGCAGTTCTTC
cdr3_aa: CASSGQVYNEQFF

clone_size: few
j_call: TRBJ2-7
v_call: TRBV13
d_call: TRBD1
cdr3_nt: TGTGCCAGCAGCTTAAGACATCGGACAGGGCTTTTGTACGAGCAGTACTTC
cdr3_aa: CASSLRHRTGLLYEQYF

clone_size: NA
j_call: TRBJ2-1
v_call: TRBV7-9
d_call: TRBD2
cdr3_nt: TGTGCCAGCAGCTGGCAAGCTAGCGGGGCAAATGAGCAGTTCTTC
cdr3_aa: CASSWQASGANEQFF

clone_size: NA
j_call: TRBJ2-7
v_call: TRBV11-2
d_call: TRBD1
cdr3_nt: TGTGCCAGCAGCTACCAAGGCGGGACAGGGGCCTACGAGCAGTACTTC
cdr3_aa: CASSYQGGTGAYEQYF

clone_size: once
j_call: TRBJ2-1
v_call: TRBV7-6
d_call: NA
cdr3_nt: TGTGCCAGCAGCTTAATCGGCCAGAACTCCGGAGGCAATGAGCAGTTCTTC
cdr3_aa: CASSLIGQNSGGNEQFF

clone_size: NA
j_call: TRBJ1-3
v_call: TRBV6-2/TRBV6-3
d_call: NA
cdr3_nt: TGTGCCAGCAGTTCCCTCGACACGTCCGGAAACACCATATATTTT
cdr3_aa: CASSSLDTSGNTIYF

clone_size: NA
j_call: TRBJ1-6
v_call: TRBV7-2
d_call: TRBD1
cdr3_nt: TGTGCCAGCAGCATACAGGGGGCCGGGAATTCACCCCTCCACTTT
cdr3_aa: CASSIQGAGNSPLHF

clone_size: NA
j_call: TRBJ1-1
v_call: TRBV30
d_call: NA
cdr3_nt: TGTGCCTGTCCCACAGGCGCCAATGAAGCTTTCTTT
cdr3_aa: CACPTGANEAFF

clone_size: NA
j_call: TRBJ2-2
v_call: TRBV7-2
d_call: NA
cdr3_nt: TGTGCCAGCAGCTTATTGGGGGGAGCCCACACCGGGGAGCTGTTTTTT
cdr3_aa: CASSLLGGAHTGELFF

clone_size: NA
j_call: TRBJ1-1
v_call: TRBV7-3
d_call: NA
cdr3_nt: TGTGCCAGCAGCTTAATTGGCGGCGGGAACACTGAAGCTTTCTTT
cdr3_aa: CASSLIGGGNTEAFF

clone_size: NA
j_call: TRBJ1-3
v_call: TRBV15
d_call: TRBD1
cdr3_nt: TGTGCCACCAGCAGCAGGGGACAGGGTAACACCATATATTTT
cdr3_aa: CATSSRGQGNTIYF

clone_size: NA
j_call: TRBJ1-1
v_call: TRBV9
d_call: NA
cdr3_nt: TGTGCCAGCAGCGTTCAGGAGAACACTGAAGCTTTCTTT
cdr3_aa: CASSVQENTEAFF

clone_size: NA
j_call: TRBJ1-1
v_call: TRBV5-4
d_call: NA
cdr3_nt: TGTGCCAGCGCGGCGGACAGCGACACTGAAGCTTTCTTT
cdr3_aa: CASAADSDTEAFF

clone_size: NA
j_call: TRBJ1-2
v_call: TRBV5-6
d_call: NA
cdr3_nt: TGTGCCAGCAGCTTGGGCGGGGTCGTCTATGGCTACACCTTC
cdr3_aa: CASSLGGVVYGYTF

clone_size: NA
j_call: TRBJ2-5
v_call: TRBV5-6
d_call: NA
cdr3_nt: TGTGCCAGCAGCTCTTTGGCGGGGGCAAGAGAGACCCAGTACTTC
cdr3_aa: CASSSLAGARETQYF

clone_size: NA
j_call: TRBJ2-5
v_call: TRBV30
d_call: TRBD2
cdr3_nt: TGTGCCTGGAGTGTGGGTAGCGGGGGCTACCAAGAGACCCAGTACTTC
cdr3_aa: CAWSVGSGGYQETQYF

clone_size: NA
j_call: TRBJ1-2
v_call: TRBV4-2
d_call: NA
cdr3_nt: TGTGCCAGCAGCCCAAGGGAGATTCCTTTTAACTATGGCTACACCTTC
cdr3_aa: CASSPREIPFNYGYTF

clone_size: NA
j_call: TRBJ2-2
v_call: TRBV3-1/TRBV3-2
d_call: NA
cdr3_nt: TGTGCCAGCAGCCAACTTCTAGAAGGGGAGCTGTTTTTT
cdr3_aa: CASSQLLEGELFF

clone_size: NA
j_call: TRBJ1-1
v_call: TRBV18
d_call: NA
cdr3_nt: TGTGCCAGCTCACCGTGGGACAAGATAAACCCTGAAGCTTTCTTT
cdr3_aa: CASSPWDKINPEAFF

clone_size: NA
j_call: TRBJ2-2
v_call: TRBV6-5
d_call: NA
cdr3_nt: TGTGCCAGCCGAGGCAGGGGATTCACCGGGGAGCTGTTTTTT
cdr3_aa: CASRGRGFTGELFF

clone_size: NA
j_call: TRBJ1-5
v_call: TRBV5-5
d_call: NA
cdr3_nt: TGTGCCAGCAGCTTGCGGCAGAAAGGGGATCAGCCCCAGCATTTT
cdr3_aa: CASSLRQKGDQPQHF